At least ten counts were recorded for the clone carrying this T cell receptor beta chain. A second 7 to 11 cycle PCR used barcoded and J-beta primers. No fewer than 2.5 million CDR3-containing paired-end reads came from each sample. Using its own MiXCR run on the 5' RACE reads, TCRdb lists one record per CDR3 protein. The sample carries 750,000 to 1,000,000 distinct CDR3 sequences, about 27% recorded once. This sample stems from a study of blood T cells in healthy people across ages. Study information: When template switching was applied, about one barcoded beta molecule was captured per two T cells.

V lost 6 bases, J lost 0 bases, and 14 bases lay in between. Germline-derived CDR1 and CDR2 are SGHAT and FQDESV (reference sequence). This CDR3 is built from 15 residues. In addition, the sample was reused for a study of T cells of mothers and their children. That paper notes: Second-round PCR products received sample barcodes and 2-4 random nucleotides from the M1S primer. In each mother, TCR beta CDR3 reads exceeded 8.5 million; in each child, they numbered approximately 3 million.

The sample comprised blood. The origin of this receptor is a woman in her forties in good health. This chain uses TRBV11-1 with TRBJ2-5, with a tentative D call TRBD1 (6 bases). CDR3 protein: CASSPRTVYQETQYF. The CDR3, as DNA: TGTGCCAGCAGTCCCAGGACAGTGTACCAAGAGACCCAGTACTTC.